This T cell receptor (beta chain) was recorded in a study of blood T cell repertoires in COVID-19. Background on the study: Sites in the United States, Italy and Spain provided acute and convalescent COVID-19 samples. T cells, B-cell-depleted T cells, or PBMCs supplied cDNA or gDNA.

V shed 6 bases and J 3 bases; nucleotides not matched to a gene: 4. The germline V gene encodes CDR1 SGHNT and CDR2 YENEEA. This CDR3 region has 15 residues. Patients in Seattle were enrolled during active infection, then followed longitudinally. In the authors' methods: Quantification of nucleated cells was approximated via reference gene primer amplification. The table came from immunoSEQ multiplex PCR; TCRdb's copy has only in-frame clones and leaves some out. D and trimming were read from the DNA, whereas the V and J calls and clone size are those reported in that table. The sample gives roughly 180,000 clones, 94% of which show up once; 0.7% to 0.8% is in the top ten.

The clonotype originates from a man aged 30-40 years with COVID-19, enrolled during active disease. Sequenced material: peripheral blood. The chain is built from TRBV11-3 and TRBJ2-1, with TRBD2 matching 11 bases. CDR3: CASSQGTSGYNEQFF. The CDR3 region has the DNA TGTGCCAGCAGTCAGGGGACTAGCGGCTACAATGAGCAGTTCTTC.